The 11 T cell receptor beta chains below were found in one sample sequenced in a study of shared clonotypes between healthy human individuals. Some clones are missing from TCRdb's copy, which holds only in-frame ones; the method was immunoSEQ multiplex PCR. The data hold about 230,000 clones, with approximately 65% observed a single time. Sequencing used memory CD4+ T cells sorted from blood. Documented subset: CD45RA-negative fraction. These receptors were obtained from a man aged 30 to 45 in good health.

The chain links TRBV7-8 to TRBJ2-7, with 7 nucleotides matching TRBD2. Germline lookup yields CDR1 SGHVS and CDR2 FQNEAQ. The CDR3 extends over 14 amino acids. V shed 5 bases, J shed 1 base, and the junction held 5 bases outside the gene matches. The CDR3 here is CASSPTSRSYEQYF. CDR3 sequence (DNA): TGTGCCAGCAGCCCGACTAGCCGATCCTACGAGCAGTACTTC.

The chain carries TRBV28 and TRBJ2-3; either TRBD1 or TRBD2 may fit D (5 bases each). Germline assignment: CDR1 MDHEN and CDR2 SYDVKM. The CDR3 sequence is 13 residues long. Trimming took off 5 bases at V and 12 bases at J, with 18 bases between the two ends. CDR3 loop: CASSLQGRGLQYF. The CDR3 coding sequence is TGTGCCAGCAGTCTGCAGGGTCGGGGTCTTCAGTATTTT. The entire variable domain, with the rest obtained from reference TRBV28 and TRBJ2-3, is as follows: DVKVTQSSRYLVKRTGEKVFLECVQDMDHENMFWYRQDPGLGLRLIYFSYDVKMKEKGDIPEGYSVSREKKERFSLILESASTNQTSMYLCASSLQGRGLQYFGPGTRLTVL.

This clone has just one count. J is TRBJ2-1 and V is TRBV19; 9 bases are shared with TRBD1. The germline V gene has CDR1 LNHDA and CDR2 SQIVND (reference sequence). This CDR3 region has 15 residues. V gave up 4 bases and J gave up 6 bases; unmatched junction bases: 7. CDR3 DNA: TGTGCCAGTAGTAAACAGGGGGCGCTAATCAATGAGCAGTTCTTC. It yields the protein CASSKQGALINEQFF.

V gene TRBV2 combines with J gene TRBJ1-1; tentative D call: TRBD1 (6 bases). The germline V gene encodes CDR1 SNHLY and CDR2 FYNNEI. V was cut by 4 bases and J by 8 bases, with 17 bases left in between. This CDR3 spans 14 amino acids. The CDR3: CASSVLRDKNEAFF. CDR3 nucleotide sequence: TGTGCCAGCAGTGTCCTCCGGGACAAGAACGAAGCTTTCTTT.

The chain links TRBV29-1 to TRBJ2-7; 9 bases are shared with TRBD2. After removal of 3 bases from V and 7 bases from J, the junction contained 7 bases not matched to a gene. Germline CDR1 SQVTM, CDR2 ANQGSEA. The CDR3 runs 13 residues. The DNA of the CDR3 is TGCAGCGTTGATGGTAGCGGGAGAGGGGAGCAGTACTTC. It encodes CSVDGSGRGEQYF.

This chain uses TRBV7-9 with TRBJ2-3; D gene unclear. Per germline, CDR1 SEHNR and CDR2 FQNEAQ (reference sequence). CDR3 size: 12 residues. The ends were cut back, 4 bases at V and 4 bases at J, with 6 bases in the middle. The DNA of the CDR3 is TGTGCCAGCAGCTATGGTCCAGATACGCAGTATTTT. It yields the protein CASSYGPDTQYF.

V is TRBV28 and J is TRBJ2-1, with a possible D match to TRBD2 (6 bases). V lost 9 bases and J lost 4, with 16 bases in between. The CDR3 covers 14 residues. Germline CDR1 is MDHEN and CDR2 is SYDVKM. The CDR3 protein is CASRGGTFYNEQFF. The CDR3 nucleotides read TGTGCCAGTAGAGGAGGGACGTTTTACAATGAGCAGTTCTTC.

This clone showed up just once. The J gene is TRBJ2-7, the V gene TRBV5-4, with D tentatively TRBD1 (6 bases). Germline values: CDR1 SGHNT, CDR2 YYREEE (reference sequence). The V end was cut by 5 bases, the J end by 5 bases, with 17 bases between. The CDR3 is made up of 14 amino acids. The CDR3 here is CASRGFVSGDEQYF. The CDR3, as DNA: TGTGCCAGCAGGGGGTTTGTCTCAGGGGACGAGCAGTACTTC.

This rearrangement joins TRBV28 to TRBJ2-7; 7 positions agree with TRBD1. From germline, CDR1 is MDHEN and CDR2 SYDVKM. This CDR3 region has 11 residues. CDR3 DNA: TGTGGGGCAGGGGGTTCCTACGAGCAGTACTTC. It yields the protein CGAGGSYEQYF.

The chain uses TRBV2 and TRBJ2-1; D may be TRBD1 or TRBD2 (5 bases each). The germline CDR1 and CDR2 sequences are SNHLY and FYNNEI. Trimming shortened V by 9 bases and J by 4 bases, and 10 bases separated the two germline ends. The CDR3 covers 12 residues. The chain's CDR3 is CASGDGYNEQFF. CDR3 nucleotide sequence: TGTGCCAGTGGGGACGGATACAATGAGCAGTTCTTC.

This CDR3 is CASRLGGEGGTYEQYF. In DNA form, the CDR3 reads TGTGCCAGCAGGCTAGGCGGGGAGGGTGGAACCTACGAGCAGTACTTC. V is TRBV28 and J is TRBJ2-7, with 7 bases matching TRBD2. V dropped 6 bases and J dropped 2; count of bases not matched to a gene: 13. Germline V lookup: CDR1 MDHEN, CDR2 SYDVKM. This CDR3 has 16 amino acids.